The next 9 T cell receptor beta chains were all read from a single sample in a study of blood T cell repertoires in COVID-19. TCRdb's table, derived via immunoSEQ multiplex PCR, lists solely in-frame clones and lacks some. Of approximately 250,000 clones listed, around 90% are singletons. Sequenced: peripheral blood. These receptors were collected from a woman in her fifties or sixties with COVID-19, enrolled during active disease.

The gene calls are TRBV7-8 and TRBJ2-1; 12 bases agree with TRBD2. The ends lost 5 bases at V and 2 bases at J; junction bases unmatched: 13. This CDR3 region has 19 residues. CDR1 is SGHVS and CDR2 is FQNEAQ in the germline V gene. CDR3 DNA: TGTGCCAGCAGCACACGGACTAGCGGGAAGGCCATTACCTACAATGAGCAGTTCTTC. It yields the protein CASSTRTSGKAITYNEQFF. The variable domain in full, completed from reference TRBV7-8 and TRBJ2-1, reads GAGVSQSPRYKVAKRGQDVALRCDPISGHVSLFWYQQALGQGPEFLTYFQNEAQLDKSGLPSDRFFAERPEGSVSTLKIQRTQQEDSAVYLCASSTRTSGKAITYNEQFFGPGTRLTVL.

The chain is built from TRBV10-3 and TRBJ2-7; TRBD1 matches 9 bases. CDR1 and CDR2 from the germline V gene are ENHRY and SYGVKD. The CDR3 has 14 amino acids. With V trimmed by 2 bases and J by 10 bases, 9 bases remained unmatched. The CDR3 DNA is TGTGCCATCAGTGAGGACAGGGGGTTTGGGTTTCAGTACTTC. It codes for CAISEDRGFGFQYF.

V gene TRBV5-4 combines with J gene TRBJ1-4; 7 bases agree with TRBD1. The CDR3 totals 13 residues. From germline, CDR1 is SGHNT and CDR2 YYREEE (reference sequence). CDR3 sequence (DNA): TGTGCGTCCAACAGGGGAGGAGACGAAAAACTGTTTTTT. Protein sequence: CASNRGGDEKLFF.

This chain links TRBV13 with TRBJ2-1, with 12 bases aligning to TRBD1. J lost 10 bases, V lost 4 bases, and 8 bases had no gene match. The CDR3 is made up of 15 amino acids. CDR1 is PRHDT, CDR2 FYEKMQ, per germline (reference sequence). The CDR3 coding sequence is TGTGCCAGCAGCTACCGGGACAGGGGGCGTGTCGAGCAGTTCTTC. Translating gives CASSYRDRGRVEQFF.

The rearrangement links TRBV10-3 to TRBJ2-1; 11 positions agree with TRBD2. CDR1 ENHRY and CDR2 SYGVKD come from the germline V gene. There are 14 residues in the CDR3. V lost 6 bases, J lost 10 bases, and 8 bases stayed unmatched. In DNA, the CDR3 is TGTGCCATCAGACTAGCGGGGGCCCGCTCAGAGCAGTTCTTC. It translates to CAIRLAGARSEQFF.

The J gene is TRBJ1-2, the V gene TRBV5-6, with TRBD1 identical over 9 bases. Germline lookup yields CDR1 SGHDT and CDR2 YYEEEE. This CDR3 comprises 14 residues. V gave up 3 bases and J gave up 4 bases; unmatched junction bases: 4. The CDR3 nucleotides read TGTGCCAGCAGCTCTACAGGGGGCATCTATGGCTACACCTTC. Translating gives CASSSTGGIYGYTF.

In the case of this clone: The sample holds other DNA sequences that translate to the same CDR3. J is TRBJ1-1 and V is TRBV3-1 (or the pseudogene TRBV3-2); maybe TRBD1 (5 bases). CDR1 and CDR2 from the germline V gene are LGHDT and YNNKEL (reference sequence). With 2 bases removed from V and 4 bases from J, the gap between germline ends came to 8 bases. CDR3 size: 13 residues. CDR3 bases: TGTGCCAGCAGCCAATTGGGGGGCACTGAAGCTTTCTTT. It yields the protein CASSQLGGTEAFF.

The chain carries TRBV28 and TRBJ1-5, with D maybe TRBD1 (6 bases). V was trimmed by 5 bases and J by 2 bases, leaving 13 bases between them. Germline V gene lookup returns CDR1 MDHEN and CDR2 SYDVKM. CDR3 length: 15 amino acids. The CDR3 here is CASSRAQGRNQPQHF. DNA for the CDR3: TGTGCCAGCAGTCGGGCACAGGGTCGCAATCAGCCCCAGCATTTT.

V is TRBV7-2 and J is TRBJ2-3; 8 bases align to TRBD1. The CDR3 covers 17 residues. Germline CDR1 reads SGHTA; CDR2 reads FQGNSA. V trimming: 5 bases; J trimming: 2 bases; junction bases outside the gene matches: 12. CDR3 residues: CASSIRSRGRTTDTQYF. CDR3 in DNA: TGTGCCAGCAGCATCCGTTCCAGGGGGCGGACCACAGATACGCAGTATTTT. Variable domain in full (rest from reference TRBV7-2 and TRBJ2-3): GAGVSQSPSNKVTEKGKDVELRCDPISGHTALYWYRQSLGQGLEFLIYFQGNSAPDKSGLPSDRFSAERTGGSVSTLTIQRTQQEDSAVYLCASSIRSRGRTTDTQYFGPGTRLTVL.